This TCR beta chain was captured by sequencing in a study of blood T cell repertoires in COVID-19. This CDR3 has 16 amino acids. CDR1 and CDR2 from the germline V gene are SGHDN and FVKESK. V gave up 1 base and J gave up 0 bases, with 12 bases separating them. The data were produced by immunoSEQ multiplex PCR, yet TCRdb's version contains in-frame clones alone and is incomplete. The profile covers about 170,000 clones, with around 89% appearing a single time and about 2.1% taken by the ten largest. Sequenced: peripheral blood. The TCR originated in a middle-aged man who had recovered from COVID-19. V usage is TRBV14 and J usage is TRBJ2-5; D remains unclear. The CDR3 region is CASSQVEALYQETQYF. CDR3 DNA: TGTGCCAGCAGCCAAGTTGAGGCATTGTACCAAGAGACCCAGTACTTC.